Sequencing of this T cell receptor (beta chain) was carried out in a study of chemoradiotherapy in HPV16-positive cancers. Study in general: Functional T-cell assays on a couple of HPV16-positive patients' cells defined candidate HPV-specific clones and common TCR motifs.

This clone was counted between two and nine times. Its target is not known. Study-wide results and limits: Non-HPV-specific T cells did not expand in tumors during treatment, whereas candidate HPV-specific clones and E7-related motifs did. The functional HPV-specific definition rests on just a couple of HPV16-positive patients.

Germline V gene sequence: CDR1 SGHRS, CDR2 YFSETQ. The CDR3 is 15 residues long. The ends were cut back, 0 bases at V and 5 bases at J, with 12 bases in the middle. Libraries were prepared by immunoSEQ multiplex PCR; TCRdb keeps only in-frame clonotypes and omits some of them. This sample has more than 20,000 clones, with roughly 87% found just once. This rearrangement joins TRBV5-1 to TRBJ2-1; no definite D call. The TCR sequence derives from a human donor with HPV-associated anogenital cancer. The specimen was blood, collected from a patient who underwent chemoradiotherapy. CDR3 sequence: CASSLDSLLDNEQFF. In DNA form, the CDR3 reads TGCGCCAGCAGCTTGGATAGCCTCCTAGACAATGAGCAGTTCTTC.